These 24 T cell receptor beta chains were sequenced from one sample in a study of identical twins. TCRdb reanalysed the 5' RACE reads using MiXCR and keeps one entry per CDR3 protein. The table has hundreds of thousands of distinct CDR3 sequences, 9% to 15% seen once. The same data also went into a second study, on yellow fever vaccine responses in identical twins.

The sample consisted of CD8+ T cells sorted from blood. The receptors originated from a woman aged 18-29 years in good health.

The chain uses TRBV12-3 or TRBV12-4 and TRBJ1-6; TRBD1 aligns across 9 bases. The ends lost 10 bases at V and 9 bases at J; junction bases unmatched: 7. The CDR3 length is 13 residues. Here the CDR3 reads CATTDRGISPLHF. CDR3 DNA sequence: TGTGCCACCACGGACAGGGGTATTTCACCCCTCCACTTT.

The V and J genes are TRBV15 and TRBJ2-7; a possible D gene is TRBD1 (6 bases). V was trimmed by 1 base and J by 7 bases, leaving 11 bases between them. The CDR3 extends over 13 amino acids. CDR1 and CDR2 from the germline V gene are LNHNV and YYDKDF (reference sequence). The CDR3 here is CATSRGQVREQYF. CDR3 coding DNA: TGTGCCACCAGCAGAGGACAGGTCCGGGAGCAGTACTTC.

This chain uses TRBV24-1 with TRBJ2-3, with D perhaps matching TRBD1 (5 bases). The CDR3 is 14 residues long. Germline V gene sequence: CDR1 KGHDR, CDR2 SFDVKD. V shed 8 bases and J shed 4 bases, with 15 bases lying between them. CDR3 sequence: CATNGPRDADTQYF. Here the CDR3 DNA reads TGTGCCACCAACGGCCCCAGGGATGCAGATACGCAGTATTTT.

V is TRBV6-5 and J is TRBJ2-1; 9 positions match TRBD2. V shed 2 bases and J 9 bases; nucleotides not matched to a gene: 5. There are 14 residues in the CDR3. Germline V CDR1 and CDR2: MNHEY, SVGAGI. The CDR3 sequence is CASSYGGGAGEQFF. CDR3 nucleotide sequence: TGTGCCAGCAGTTACGGCGGGGGGGCTGGTGAGCAGTTCTTC.

The sample holds many counts of this clonotype. The rearrangement uses TRBV5-1 and TRBJ1-2; D might be TRBD1 (6 bases). Germline V gives CDR1 SGHRS, CDR2 YFSETQ. Trimming pared 4 bases from V and 3 bases from J, leaving 13 bases between. The length of the CDR3 is 14 residues. The CDR3 nucleotides read TGCGCCAGCAGCCGGAGGGGGGCCCACTATGGCTACACCTTC. Residues: CASSRRGAHYGYTF.

The J gene is TRBJ2-7, the V gene TRBV18; 11 nucleotides align to TRBD2. Per germline, CDR1 KGHSH and CDR2 LQKENI. CDR3 length equals 15 residues. V lost 6 bases and J lost 2; bases outside the gene matches: 6. This CDR3 is CASSEIAGGPYEQYF. CDR3 nucleotides: TGTGCCAGCTCCGAAATAGCGGGAGGGCCCTACGAGCAGTACTTC.

This clonotype was picked up a small number of times. J is TRBJ2-3 and V is TRBV6-5; D is possibly TRBD2 (7 bases). The length of the CDR3 is 16 residues. The V gene's germline CDR1 is MNHEY and CDR2 SVGAGI. The V gene lost 0 bases and the J gene lost 2 bases, with 12 bases spanning the gap. CDR3 DNA: TGTGCCAGCAGTTACTCGAGGGGGGGGTACACAGATACGCAGTATTTT. It codes for CASSYSRGGYTDTQYF.

Only a few counts were recorded for this clonotype. This sequence joins TRBV6-2 or TRBV6-3 and TRBJ2-5; TRBD2 agrees at 9 bases. V was clipped by 2 bases and J by 5 bases; unmatched bases: 12. The germline V gene has CDR1 MNHEY and CDR2 SVGEGT. This CDR3 comprises 17 residues. In nucleotides, the CDR3 is TGTGCCAGCAGTTACGGGGGGACTAGCTTTAATCCGGAGACCCAGTACTTC. It is translated as CASSYGGTSFNPETQYF.

In this sample, this clonotype turned up a few times. The V call is TRBV18, the J call TRBJ2-1; D is possibly TRBD2 (6 bases). CDR1 and CDR2 from the germline V gene are KGHSH and LQKENI. This CDR3 region has 12 residues. Trimming took off 3 bases at V and 8 bases at J, with 8 bases between the two ends. The CDR3 region has the DNA TGTGCCAGCTCACCTGGCGGGGATGAGCAGTTCTTC. Its protein product is CASSPGGDEQFF.

The genes are TRBV5-1 and TRBJ2-7; 9 bases align to TRBD1. Losses at the gene ends were 4 bases for V and 4 bases for J; bases not matched to a gene: 6. CDR1 is SGHRS, CDR2 YFSETQ, per germline. This CDR3 is built from 14 residues. The CDR3 sequence is CASSPGTGKYEQYF. In DNA form, the CDR3 reads TGCGCCAGCAGCCCCGGGACAGGGAAGTACGAGCAGTACTTC.

This clonotype has more than one count but fewer than ten. This chain's CDR3 is CSATGTGTGRAKNIQYF. CDR3 bases: TGCAGTGCTACCGGGACAGGGACGGGCCGGGCCAAAAACATTCAGTACTTC. The chain uses TRBV20-1 and TRBJ2-4, with 9 bases lining up with TRBD1. In germline, CDR1 is DFQATT, CDR2 SNEGSKA (reference sequence). There are 17 residues in the CDR3. J gave up 1 base and V 4 bases, and 11 bases lay outside the gene matches.

This clonotype was recorded at least ten times. The V gene is TRBV12-3 or TRBV12-4, the J gene TRBJ2-5, with TRBD2 identical over 11 bases. V was clipped by 6 bases and J by 4 bases; unmatched bases: 7. The CDR3 contains 15 residues. The CDR3 DNA is TGTGCCAGCAGCCCGGGGACTAGCGGAGGAGAGACCCAGTACTTC. Residues: CASSPGTSGGETQYF.

This clonotype was detected a few times. The chain links TRBV28 to TRBJ1-1; D not resolved. Germline loops: CDR1 MDHEN, CDR2 SYDVKM. V was shortened by 3 bases and J by 6 bases, with 20 bases between the two germline ends. The length of the CDR3 is 16 residues. The CDR3: CASSLIRIAVYAEAFF. In nucleotides, the CDR3 is TGTGCCAGCAGTTTGATTCGTATCGCGGTCTACGCTGAAGCTTTCTTT.

The V and J genes are TRBV9 and TRBJ1-2; 8 bases agree with TRBD1. CDR1 is SGDLS, CDR2 YYNGEE, per germline. J gave up 13 bases and V 6 bases, and 11 bases lay outside the gene matches. The CDR3 has 12 amino acids. This chain's CDR3 is CASMGQGATFTF. The CDR3 DNA reads TGTGCCAGCATGGGGCAGGGGGCAACTTTCACCTTC.

This chain connects TRBV10-2 to TRBJ2-5, with D perhaps TRBD2 (5 bases). Between the trimmed V and J ends, which lost 0 bases and 1 base, there was a span of 6 bases. Germline lookup yields CDR1 WSHSY and CDR2 SAAADI. The CDR3 extends over 14 amino acids. In DNA, the CDR3 is TGCGCCAGCAGTGAGTCGAGGGCCCAAGAGACCCAGTACTTC. As protein: CASSESRAQETQYF.

This clonotype was counted a single time. The genes are TRBV20-1 and TRBJ2-7, with 10 bases lining up with TRBD2. Germline CDR1 and CDR2: DFQATT and SNEGSKA (reference sequence). V was pared by 0 bases and J by 2 bases, with 4 bases of the junction left unmatched. The CDR3 is made up of 15 amino acids. CDR3 DNA sequence: TGCAGTGCTAGAGATTCCAGCGGGGGGGCCTACGAGCAGTACGTC. It yields the protein CSARDSSGGAYEQYV.

There are many counts of this clonotype. The chain recombines TRBV15 with TRBJ2-3, with 8 bases that match TRBD1. Germline values: CDR1 LNHNV, CDR2 YYDKDF (reference sequence). With V trimmed by 9 bases and J by 2 bases, 10 bases remained unmatched. CDR3 length equals 15 residues. The CDR3 reads CATSGGSYDTDTQYF. CDR3 nucleotides: TGTGCCACTTCAGGGGGCTCTTACGACACAGATACGCAGTATTTT.

Only a few counts were recorded for this clonotype. The V and J genes are TRBV27 and TRBJ2-7; TRBD1 is a possible D gene (6 bases). The V and J ends lost 5 bases and 3 bases respectively, with 26 bases between them. This CDR3 is 18 amino acids long. CDR1 and CDR2 from the germline V gene are MNHEY and SMNVEV (reference sequence). The CDR3 coding sequence is TGTGCCAGCAGTCCCTCCATTACGACAGGCCAAGGGATCTACGAGCAGTACTTC. It specifies CASSPSITTGQGIYEQYF.

In its sample, this clonotype was seen many times. This sequence joins TRBV20-1 and TRBJ1-6, with D tentatively TRBD1 (6 bases). Germline V gene lookup returns CDR1 DFQATT and CDR2 SNEGSKA (reference sequence). The ends were cut back, 3 bases at V and 7 bases at J, with 10 bases in the middle. This CDR3 has 13 residues. Written as DNA, the CDR3 is TGCAGTGCTAGTTCACAGGGAAATTCACCCCTCCACTTT. As protein: CSASSQGNSPLHF.

This clonotype was seen a few times. The chain recombines TRBV20-1 with TRBJ2-1; 10 nucleotides align to TRBD2. J lost 4 bases, V lost 5 bases, and 8 bases had no gene match. This CDR3 comprises 15 residues. Germline CDR1 reads DFQATT; CDR2 reads SNEGSKA (reference sequence). The CDR3 sequence: CSADSGTSAYNEQFF. DNA for the CDR3: TGCAGTGCTGATTCCGGGACTAGCGCGTACAATGAGCAGTTCTTC.

There are many counts of this clonotype. This sequence joins TRBV10-3 and TRBJ1-5; D is unclear. The germline CDR1 and CDR2 sequences are ENHRY and SYGVKD. V was trimmed by 3 bases and J by 2 bases, leaving 2 bases between them. CDR3 length equals 12 residues. The CDR3 sequence is CAISEGNQPQHF. DNA for the CDR3: TGTGCCATCAGTGAAGGCAATCAGCCCCAGCATTTT.

This clonotype was seen a handful of times. CDR3 residues: CASTREGHYNEQFF. CDR3 in DNA: TGTGCCAGCACTCGGGAGGGGCATTACAATGAGCAGTTCTTC. The gene calls are TRBV6-1 and TRBJ2-1; 8 positions agree with TRBD2. V lost 7 bases to trimming and J lost 4 bases; unmatched junction nucleotides: 6. The CDR3 is made up of 14 amino acids. Germline V lookup: CDR1 MNHNS, CDR2 SASEGT.

The table lists this clonotype with a few counts. The chain joins TRBV7-4 to TRBJ1-1; 7 positions agree with TRBD1. This CDR3 contains 14 residues. The germline gives CDR1 SGHVT, CDR2 SQSDAQ. V lost 3 bases to trimming and J lost 4 bases; unmatched junction nucleotides: 5. CDR3 protein: CASSFGQGVTEAFF. The CDR3 DNA reads TGTGCCAGCAGCTTTGGGCAGGGGGTCACTGAAGCTTTCTTT.

The rearrangement uses TRBV10-2 and TRBJ2-1, with 8 bases that match TRBD2. Germline lookup yields CDR1 WSHSY and CDR2 SAAADI. V was clipped by 7 bases and J by 5 bases; unmatched bases: 10. CDR3 size: 15 residues. CDR3 sequence (DNA): TGCGCCAGCAAAAGAACTAGCGGTACGAACAATGAGCAGTTCTTC. Translation: CASKRTSGTNNEQFF.